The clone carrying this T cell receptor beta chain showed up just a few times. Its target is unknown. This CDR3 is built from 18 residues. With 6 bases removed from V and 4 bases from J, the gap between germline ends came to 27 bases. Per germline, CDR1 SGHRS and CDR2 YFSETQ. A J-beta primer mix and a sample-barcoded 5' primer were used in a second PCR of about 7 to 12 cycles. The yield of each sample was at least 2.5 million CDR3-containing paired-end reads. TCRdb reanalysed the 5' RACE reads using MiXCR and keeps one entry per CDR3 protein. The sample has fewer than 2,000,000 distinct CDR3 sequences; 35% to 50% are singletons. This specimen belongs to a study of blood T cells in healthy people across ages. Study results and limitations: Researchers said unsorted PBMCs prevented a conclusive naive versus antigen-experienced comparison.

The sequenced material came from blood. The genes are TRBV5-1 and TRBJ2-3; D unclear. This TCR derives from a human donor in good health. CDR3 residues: CASILPTSLSVASDTQYF. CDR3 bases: TGCGCCAGCATCCTCCCGACTTCTCTTAGTGTAGCATCAGATACGCAGTATTTT.